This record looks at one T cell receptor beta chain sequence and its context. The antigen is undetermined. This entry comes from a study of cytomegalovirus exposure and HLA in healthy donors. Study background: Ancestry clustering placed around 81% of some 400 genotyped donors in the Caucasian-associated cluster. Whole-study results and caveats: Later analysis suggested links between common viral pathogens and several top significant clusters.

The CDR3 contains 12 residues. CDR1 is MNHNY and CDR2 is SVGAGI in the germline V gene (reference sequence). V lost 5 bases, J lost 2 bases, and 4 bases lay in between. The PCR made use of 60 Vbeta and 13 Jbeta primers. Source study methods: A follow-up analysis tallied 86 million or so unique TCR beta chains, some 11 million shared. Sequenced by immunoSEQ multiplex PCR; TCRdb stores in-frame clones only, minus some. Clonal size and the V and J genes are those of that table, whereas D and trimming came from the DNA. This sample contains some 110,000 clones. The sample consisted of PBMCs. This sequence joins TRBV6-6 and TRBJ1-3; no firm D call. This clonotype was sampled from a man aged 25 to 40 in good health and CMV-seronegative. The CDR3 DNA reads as TGTGCCAGCAGTCTCCCTGGAAACACCATATATTTT. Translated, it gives CASSLPGNTIYF.